These T cell receptor beta chains were read from a single sample in a study of blood T cell repertoires in COVID-19. Sequencing used immunoSEQ multiplex PCR; TCRdb keeps in-frame clones, though not all of them. In the table there are 200,000 to 300,000 clones, about 91% of which are singletons. The sample consisted of peripheral blood. Receptors were obtained from a person in their late teens or twenties with COVID-19, enrolled during active disease. Both conserved end residues are part of each CDR3. The order of the fields is V gene, J gene, D gene, clone size, CDR3 DNA, CDR3 protein. A D gene is named only where the DNA matches it firmly. Rows give clone size only sometimes, using once, few, many, or a class for an expanded clone.

TRBV27	TRBJ1-1	.	.	TGTGCCAGCCGCGGGGTAGACACTGAAGCTTTCTTT	CASRGVDTEAFF
TRBV7-6	TRBJ1-2	TRBD1	.	TGTGCCAGCAGCTTACAGGGGGCGCGAGGCTACACCTTC	CASSLQGARGYTF
TRBV19	TRBJ2-1	TRBD2	.	TGTGCCACAATGGGGGGGGTCCTGGGAAATGAGCAGTTCTTC	CATMGGVLGNEQFF
TRBV5-1	TRBJ2-7	TRBD1	.	TGCGCCAGCAGCTCGGACAGGGTGTGGGAGCAGTACTTC	CASSSDRVWEQYF
TRBV28	TRBJ2-1	.	.	TGTGCCAGCAGTGGGAAACCACCGGGAAATGCCTACAATGAGCAGTTCTTC	CASSGKPPGNAYNEQFF
TRBV6-5	TRBJ2-1	.	.	TGTGCCAGCAGTTACTCGGGCCTTAGCTCCTACAATGAGCAGTTCTTC	CASSYSGLSSYNEQFF
TRBV5-1	TRBJ2-2	.	once	TGCGCCAGCAGCTTGGAGCTAGCTGCCGGGGAGCTGTTTTTT	CASSLELAAGELFF
TRBV24-1	TRBJ2-7	.	.	TGTGCCACCAGTTCATCGACAGGTGAAGAGCAGTACTTC	CATSSSTGEEQYF
TRBV29-1	TRBJ1-2	TRBD1	.	TGCAGCGCCAGGGGACAGGGGACAATCGGCTACACCTTC	CSARGQGTIGYTF
TRBV19	TRBJ2-1	TRBD2	.	TGTGCCAGTAGTATGAGGCTAGCGGGAGGTTCTACCTACAATGAGCAGTTCTTC	CASSMRLAGGSTYNEQFF